This T cell receptor beta chain derives from a study of CD8+ T cells in alopecia areata. It was from PBMCs that CD4+ and CD8+ T cells were sorted. As for this clone: No antigen is known for it. A read error may explain this, as a much larger clone is one base away. The sample has other DNA sequences that encode this CDR3 too.

The CDR3 loop spans 11 amino acids. V lost 3 bases, J lost 1 base, and 0 bases lay in between. CDR1 SGHAT and CDR2 FQNNGV come from the germline V gene. Investigators isolated RNA and reverse transcribed it into cDNA to act as the sequencing template. TCRdb's copy holds only in-frame clones and misses some; the assay was immunoSEQ multiplex PCR. In the table there are about 150,000 clones, roughly 50% of which are singletons. Study results and caveats: Among patients, TCR sharing was less clear than in mice, a difference possibly due in part to HLA diversity in the patient population.

The chain uses TRBV11-2 and TRBJ2-5; the D is unclear. This clonotype was obtained from a human donor in good health. Input material: CD4+ T cells sorted from blood. The CDR3 region is CASSFQETQYF. The CDR3 DNA follows: TGTGCCAGCAGCTTCCAAGAGACCCAGTACTTC.